The 29 T cell receptor beta chains below come from one sample, sequenced in a study of cytomegalovirus exposure and HLA in healthy donors. Using immunoSEQ multiplex PCR, the repertoire was profiled, and TCRdb retains in-frame clones only, with some absent. The table shows tens of thousands of clones, with around 94% occurring only once. Sequencing was carried out using PBMCs. The receptors were sampled from a man younger than 30 in good health and CMV-seronegative.

This chain uses TRBV5-4 with TRBJ1-2; a weak D match, TRBD1 (6 bases). The CDR3 runs 13 residues. Germline values: CDR1 SGHNT, CDR2 YYREEE (reference sequence). The germline V and J ends were trimmed by 2 bases and 4 bases, with 9 bases remaining between them. CDR3 sequence: CASSLKGVYGYTF. The CDR3, as DNA: TGTGCCAGCAGCTTAAAGGGGGTCTATGGCTACACCTTC.

The chain has TRBV5-1 and TRBJ2-4; the D is unclear. CDR1 is SGHRS, CDR2 YFSETQ, per germline. V shed 0 bases and J shed 6 bases, with 13 bases lying between them. The CDR3 has 15 residues. The CDR3 coding sequence is TGCGCCAGCAGCTTGGGGTCTAGTGGTCTAAACATTCAGTACTTC. Residues: CASSLGSSGLNIQYF.

The chain uses TRBV7-9 and TRBJ2-1; 10 bases match TRBD2. Germline lookup yields CDR1 SEHNR and CDR2 FQNEAQ (reference sequence). The V segment lost 3 bases and the J segment 10 bases; nucleotides outside the gene matches: 9. This CDR3 spans 15 amino acids. CDR3 bases: TGTGCCAGCAGCTTCCAGCGGGAGGGCCTTAACGAGCAGTTCTTC. Translated, it gives CASSFQREGLNEQFF.

The V gene is TRBV6-5, the J gene TRBJ2-7; 15 bases are a match to TRBD2. The V gene end was trimmed by 5 bases and the J gene end by 8 bases; junction bases not matched to a gene: 4. The CDR3 runs to 14 residues. Germline lookup yields CDR1 MNHEY and CDR2 SVGAGI. For the CDR3, the DNA is TGTGCCAGCAGTCAGGGGACTAGCGGGAGGAAGCAGTACTTC. As protein: CASSQGTSGRKQYF.

This clone has just one count. V usage is TRBV11-2 and J usage is TRBJ2-1, with D possibly matching TRBD2 (6 bases). V was shortened by 5 bases and J by 7 bases, with 18 bases between the two germline ends. Per the germline V gene, CDR1 is SGHAT and CDR2 is FQNNGV. The CDR3 is 15 residues long. Written as DNA, the CDR3 is TGTGCCAGCAGCACGACCCGGGAGATAGCAAATGAGCAGTTCTTC. Amino acid sequence: CASSTTREIANEQFF.

This sequence joins TRBV7-3 and TRBJ2-3; 8 nucleotides agree with TRBD1. With V trimmed by 4 bases and J by 4 bases, 7 bases remained unmatched. In germline, CDR1 is SGHTA, CDR2 FQGTGA. The CDR3 loop spans 15 amino acids. The CDR3 region is CASSSTGALSDTQYF. The CDR3 nucleotides read TGTGCCAGCAGCTCGACAGGGGCCCTGTCAGATACGCAGTATTTT. The full variable domain, completed using reference TRBV7-3 and TRBJ2-3, is GAGVSQTPSNKVTEKGKYVELRCDPISGHTALYWYRQSLGQGPEFLIYFQGTGAADDSGLPNDRFFAVRPEGSVSTLKIQRTERGDSAVYLCASSSTGALSDTQYFGPGTRLTVL.

The CDR3 DNA reads TGTGCCAGCACTCGGAGACAGATAGGGGATCAGCCCCAGCATTTT. Its translation is CASTRRQIGDQPQHF. The V and J genes are TRBV28 and TRBJ1-5, with a weak D call TRBD1 (5 bases). The CDR3 consists of 15 residues. From germline, CDR1 is MDHEN and CDR2 SYDVKM. Between the trimmed V and J ends, which lost 7 bases and 5 bases, there was a span of 18 bases.

The chain recombines TRBV20-1 with TRBJ2-7; the D is unclear. This CDR3 has 11 amino acids. V was clipped by 2 bases and J by 5 bases, with 7 bases between them. Germline CDR1 and CDR2: DFQATT and SNEGSKA (reference sequence). The CDR3 sequence: CSARRHHEQYF. The CDR3 nucleotides read TGCAGTGCTAGAAGACACCACGAGCAGTACTTC.

V gene TRBV6-5 combines with J gene TRBJ1-4; D might be TRBD1 (5 bases). The CDR3 contains 15 residues. Per the germline V gene, CDR1 is MNHEY and CDR2 is SVGAGI. Trimming removed 0 bases at V and 4 bases at J, with 9 bases between. The CDR3 loop reads CASSYSGGDNEKLFF. CDR3 nucleotide sequence: TGTGCCAGCAGTTACTCCGGGGGGGATAATGAAAAACTGTTTTTT.

The J gene is TRBJ1-2, the V gene TRBV27; D not certain. The germline CDR1 and CDR2 sequences are MNHEY and SMNVEV (reference sequence). This CDR3 has 13 amino acids. Trimming took 6 bases from V and 8 from J, leaving 16 bases between them. In DNA form, the CDR3 reads TGTGCCAGCAGCGAGGGCCAGATGAGAGGCTACACCTTC. Translated: CASSEGQMRGYTF.

The V and J genes are TRBV9 and TRBJ1-4; 7 bases fit TRBD1. The germline V gene encodes CDR1 SGDLS and CDR2 YYNGEE. The CDR3 is 15 residues long. Trimming cost V 0 bases and J 3 bases; bases outside gene matches: 2. CDR3 sequence reads: CASSVEGAPNEKLFF. CDR3 coding DNA: TGTGCCAGCAGCGTAGAGGGGGCGCCTAATGAAAAACTGTTTTTT. The entire variable domain, with the rest obtained from reference TRBV9 and TRBJ1-4, is as follows: DSGVTQTPKHLITATGQRVTLRCSPRSGDLSVYWYQQSLDQGLQFLIQYYNGEERAKGNILERFSAQQFPDLHSELNLSSLELGDSALYFCASSVEGAPNEKLFFGSGTQLSVL.

This CDR3 reads CASSLGGLGTGELFF. CDR3 bases: TGCGCCAGCAGCTTGGGGGGACTAGGCACCGGGGAGCTGTTTTTT. V gene TRBV5-1 combines with J gene TRBJ2-2; TRBD2 agrees at 8 bases. The trim removed 0 bases at V and 4 bases at J, leaving 2 bases unmatched. Germline V gene data show CDR1 as SGHRS and CDR2 as YFSETQ. CDR3 length: 15 residues.

Only one count was recorded for this clone. The chain joins TRBV6-1 to TRBJ2-1; the match to TRBD2 covers 11 bases. The germline CDR1 and CDR2 sequences are MNHNS and SASEGT. CDR3 length: 14 amino acids. The V segment lost 6 bases and the J segment 7 bases; nucleotides outside the gene matches: 5. The CDR3 sequence: CASSPLAGGNEQFF. The DNA for the CDR3 is TGTGCCAGCAGCCCCCTAGCGGGAGGAAATGAGCAGTTCTTC.

The rearrangement links TRBV6-4 to TRBJ2-1; TRBD2 agrees at 8 bases. CDR3 length equals 16 residues. Germline lookup yields CDR1 MRHNA and CDR2 SNTAGT. The trim removed 0 bases at V and 6 bases at J, leaving 7 bases unmatched. The DNA of the CDR3 is TGTGCCAGCAGTGACTCGTTCAGGACTAGCACCAATGAGCAGTTCTTC. The encoded protein is CASSDSFRTSTNEQFF.

This chain joins TRBV7-9 and TRBJ2-3; 9 nucleotides line up with TRBD2. CDR3 length equals 16 residues. Trimming cost V 4 bases and J 0 bases; bases outside gene matches: 5. Germline CDR1 and CDR2: SEHNR and FQNEAQ (reference sequence). The DNA of the CDR3 is TGTGCCAGCAGCTCGGCCGGGACTAGCAGCACAGATACGCAGTATTTT. It is translated as CASSSAGTSSTDTQYF.

V is TRBV6-5 and J is TRBJ2-3; 13 bases line up with TRBD2. The V gene's germline CDR1 is MNHEY and CDR2 SVGAGI. V trimming: 4 bases; J trimming: 2 bases; junction bases outside the gene matches: 3. This CDR3 is 16 amino acids long. The CDR3 sequence is CASSFGLAGDTDTQYF. The CDR3 DNA sequence: TGTGCCAGCAGTTTCGGACTAGCGGGAGACACAGATACGCAGTATTTT.

This clone is a singleton in its sample. CDR3 DNA sequence: TGTGCCAGCAGCCCCGGGGTCACTATGAACACTGAAGCTTTCTTT. Its translation: CASSPGVTMNTEAFF. This rearrangement joins TRBV11-2 to TRBJ1-1, with D unresolved. Trimming took 5 bases from V and 0 from J, leaving 13 bases between them. Germline CDR1 is SGHAT and CDR2 is FQNNGV. The CDR3 length is 15 residues.

This clone was recorded once. The chain employs TRBV6-6 and TRBJ1-2; 12 nucleotides align to TRBD1. From germline, CDR1 is MNHNY and CDR2 SVGAGI (reference sequence). The CDR3 contains 13 residues. V was clipped by 4 bases and J by 9 bases; unmatched bases: 3. The DNA for the CDR3 is TGTGCCAGCAGTTCCGGGACAGGGGGCAGCTACACCTTC. As protein: CASSSGTGGSYTF.

This clone was counted a single time. V and J are TRBV29-1 and TRBJ2-2; TRBD1 aligns across 8 bases. Losses at the gene ends were 3 bases for V and 3 bases for J; bases not matched to a gene: 6. CDR1 is SQVTM and CDR2 is ANQGSEA in the germline V gene. This CDR3 is built from 15 residues. Here the CDR3 reads CSVDGGQGYTGELFF. The DNA for the CDR3 is TGCAGCGTTGACGGAGGACAGGGTTACACCGGGGAGCTGTTTTTT.

This clone was picked up one time. The chain carries TRBV27 and TRBJ2-1, with 8 bases matching TRBD2. The V gene's germline CDR1 is MNHEY and CDR2 SMNVEV (reference sequence). The junction had 8 bases not matched to a gene; V was cut back by 7 bases and J by 3 bases. The CDR3 runs 15 residues. This CDR3 is CASKQPGLDYNEQFF. CDR3 DNA: TGTGCCAGCAAACAACCGGGACTAGACTACAATGAGCAGTTCTTC.

V gene TRBV7-2 combines with J gene TRBJ2-5; perhaps TRBD2 as D (5 bases). Germline V gene sequence: CDR1 SGHTA, CDR2 FQGNSA. The length of the CDR3 is 14 residues. Between the trimmed V and J ends, which lost 5 bases and 4 bases, there was a span of 14 bases. The CDR3 sequence: CASSGGVRTETQYF. CDR3 in DNA: TGTGCCAGCAGCGGAGGAGTCAGAACAGAGACCCAGTACTTC.

This chain uses TRBV1 with TRBJ2-3; TRBD2, the D gene given by the table, was not confirmed from the DNA. TRBV1 corresponds to a pseudogene. The CDR3 covers 17 residues. CDR3 sequence (DNA): TGCACCAGCAGCCAACCCCGAAGAGCGGGGTTCACAGATACGCAGTATTTT. This gives the protein CTSSQPRRAGFTDTQYF.

The chain carries TRBV6-1 and TRBJ1-3, with D unresolved. Germline CDR1 is MNHNS and CDR2 is SASEGT. V lost 2 bases, J lost 0 bases, and 11 bases lay in between. The CDR3 is made up of 16 amino acids. The CDR3 sequence is CASSERRQSSGNTIYF. CDR3 in DNA: TGTGCCAGCAGTGAAAGGCGGCAGTCCTCTGGAAACACCATATATTTT.

The chain carries TRBV7-9 and TRBJ1-1, with TRBD1 identical over 9 bases. CDR1 SEHNR and CDR2 FQNEAQ come from the germline V gene (reference sequence). Trimming at V came to 5 bases and at J to 1 base, leaving 2 bases not matched to a gene. The CDR3 has 14 amino acids. The CDR3 region is CASSPTGGNTEAFF. CDR3 nucleotide sequence: TGTGCCAGCAGCCCGACAGGGGGGAACACTGAAGCTTTCTTT.

The CDR3 sequence: CASSYRTAPYNEQFF. DNA for the CDR3: TGTGCCAGCAGTTACCGGACAGCTCCCTACAATGAGCAGTTCTTC. V usage is TRBV6-5 and J usage is TRBJ2-1, with D perhaps matching TRBD1 (6 bases). V gave up 2 bases and J gave up 2 bases, with 10 bases separating them. The CDR3 is 15 residues long. Germline V gene sequence: CDR1 MNHEY, CDR2 SVGAGI.

The rearrangement joins TRBV7-2 to TRBJ2-3; D gene uncertain. Germline V gene lookup returns CDR1 SGHTA and CDR2 FQGNSA. Trimming removed 5 bases at V and 8 bases at J, with 17 bases between. This CDR3 comprises 14 residues. In DNA form, the CDR3 reads TGTGCCAGCAGCCAACTCACCCCTTATGCTACGCAGTATTTT. Translating it yields CASSQLTPYATQYF.

This chain links TRBV2 with TRBJ2-7, with D possibly TRBD1 on 5 matching bases. V was trimmed by 4 bases and J by 2 bases, leaving 12 bases between them. The CDR3 loop spans 14 amino acids. From germline, CDR1 is SNHLY and CDR2 FYNNEI. The CDR3 DNA sequence: TGTGCCAGCAGTGTAGAACAGGCCACCTACGAGCAGTACTTC. Translating gives CASSVEQATYEQYF.

The CDR3 here is CASSLGLTGEQYF. CDR3 bases: TGTGCCAGCAGCTTAGGCCTCACGGGCGAGCAGTACTTC. The chain is built from TRBV11-2 and TRBJ2-7; D is unclear. Germline CDR1 SGHAT, CDR2 FQNNGV. V dropped 1 base and J dropped 6 bases, with 10 bases sitting between them. The CDR3 loop spans 13 amino acids.

This chain links TRBV6-1 with TRBJ2-1; perhaps TRBD1 as D (6 bases). Trimming pared 1 base from V and 8 bases from J, leaving 12 bases between. The CDR3 extends over 14 amino acids. Germline assignment: CDR1 MNHNS and CDR2 SASEGT. CDR3 region: CASSEGWGPDEQFF. The CDR3 bases are TGTGCCAGCAGTGAAGGGTGGGGGCCGGATGAGCAGTTCTTC.